This entry concerns a single TCR beta chain. Its matching antigen is unknown. The data were obtained in a study of blood T cell dynamics during melanoma immunotherapy. Overall study context: Standard first-line treatment here was pembrolizumab or nivolumab plus ipilimumab in metastatic melanoma. Study-level points and caveats: The study could not tell melanoma-specific clones from general immune activation.

The CDR3 is made up of 15 amino acids. Trimming cost V 4 bases and J 7 bases; bases outside gene matches: 6. From germline, CDR1 is SGDLS and CDR2 YYNGEE. As for time point: week 3, after first cycle of checkpoint inhibitor. Sampling occurred pretreatment (T0) and at week 3 (W3), after cycle one of checkpoint blockade. Every bulk PBMC sample received the same 350 ng of DNA. Here immunoSEQ multiplex PCR was the method, and the copy in TCRdb shows in-frame clones only, minus some. The sample yields 13,000 to 15,000 clones, 87% seen once. This clonotype was sampled from a human donor with melanoma. The source was blood, collected from a patient treated with checkpoint blockade. This sequence joins TRBV9 and TRBJ1-6, with 9 positions matching TRBD1. The DNA for the CDR3 is TGTGCCAGCAGCCCACTTGGACAGGGGAATTCACCCCTCCACTTT. It translates to CASSPLGQGNSPLHF.